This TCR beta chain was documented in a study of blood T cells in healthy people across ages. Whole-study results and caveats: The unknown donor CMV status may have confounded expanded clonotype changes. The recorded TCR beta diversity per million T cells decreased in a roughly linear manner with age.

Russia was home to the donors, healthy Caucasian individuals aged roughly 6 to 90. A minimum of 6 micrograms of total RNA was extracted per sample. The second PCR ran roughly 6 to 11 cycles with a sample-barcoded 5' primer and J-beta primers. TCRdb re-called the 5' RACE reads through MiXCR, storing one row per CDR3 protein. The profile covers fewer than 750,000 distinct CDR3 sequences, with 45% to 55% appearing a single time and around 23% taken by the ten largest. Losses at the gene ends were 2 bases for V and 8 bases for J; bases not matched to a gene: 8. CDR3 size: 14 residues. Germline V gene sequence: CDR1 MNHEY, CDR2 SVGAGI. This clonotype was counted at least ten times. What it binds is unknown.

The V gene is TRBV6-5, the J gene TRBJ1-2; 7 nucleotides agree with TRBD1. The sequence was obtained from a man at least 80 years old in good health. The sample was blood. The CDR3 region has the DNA TGTGCCAGCAGTTACCTATCGACAGGGATGGGCTACACCTTC. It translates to CASSYLSTGMGYTF.